This T cell receptor beta chain was sequenced for a study of long-term antiretroviral therapy in people with HIV. The study's findings and limits: Blood sampling spanned 2004 to 2017, possibly under older ART regimens.

The CDR3 loop spans 15 amino acids. Germline V CDR1 and CDR2: LNHDA, SQIVND (reference sequence). V lost 7 bases and J lost 2, with 17 bases in between. Notes on this clone: Its target is not known.

With survey level as its setting, the immunoSEQ assay was v3.0. The method was immunoSEQ multiplex PCR; TCRdb's version includes in-frame clones alone and lacks a portion of them. Among tens of thousands of clones, more than 85% were seen once, and the ten largest hold more than 1%. The sample in question was unsorted PBMCs, obtained 2 years after starting antiretroviral therapy. This sequence originates from a man aged 50 or older with HIV. The chain couples TRBV19 to TRBJ1-2, with a possible D match to TRBD1 (6 bases). This CDR3 is CASTVGGATNYGYTF. The CDR3 DNA reads TGTGCCAGTACCGTAGGGGGGGCGACAAACTATGGCTACACCTTC.